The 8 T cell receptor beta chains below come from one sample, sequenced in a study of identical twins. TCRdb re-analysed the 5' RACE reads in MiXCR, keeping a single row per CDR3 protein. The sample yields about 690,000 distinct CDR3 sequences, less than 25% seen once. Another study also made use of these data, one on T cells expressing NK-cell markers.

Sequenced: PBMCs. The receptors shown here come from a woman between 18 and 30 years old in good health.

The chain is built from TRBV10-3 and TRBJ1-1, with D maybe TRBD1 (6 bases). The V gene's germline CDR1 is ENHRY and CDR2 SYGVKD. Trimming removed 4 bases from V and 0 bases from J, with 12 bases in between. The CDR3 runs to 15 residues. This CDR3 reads CAISGEGGMNTEAFF. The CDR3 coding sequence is TGTGCCATCAGTGGGGAAGGGGGGATGAACACTGAAGCTTTCTTT.

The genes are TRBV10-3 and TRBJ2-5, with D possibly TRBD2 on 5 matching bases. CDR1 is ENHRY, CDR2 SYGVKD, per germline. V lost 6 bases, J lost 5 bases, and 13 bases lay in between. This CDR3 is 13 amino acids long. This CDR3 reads CAIRGDSGETQYF. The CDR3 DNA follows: TGTGCCATCAGAGGCGATTCGGGGGAGACCCAGTACTTC.

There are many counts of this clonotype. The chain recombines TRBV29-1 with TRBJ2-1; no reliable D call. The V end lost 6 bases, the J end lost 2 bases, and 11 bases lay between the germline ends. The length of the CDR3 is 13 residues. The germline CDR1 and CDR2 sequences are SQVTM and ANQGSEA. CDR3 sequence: CSVKGSAYNEQFF. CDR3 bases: TGCAGCGTGAAGGGAAGTGCCTACAATGAGCAGTTCTTC.

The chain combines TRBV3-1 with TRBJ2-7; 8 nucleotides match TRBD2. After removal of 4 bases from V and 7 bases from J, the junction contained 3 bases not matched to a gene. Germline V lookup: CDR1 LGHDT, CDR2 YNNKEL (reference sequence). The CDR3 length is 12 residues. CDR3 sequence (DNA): TGTGCCAGCAGCCGAAGCGGGGGTGAGCAGTACTTC. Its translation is CASSRSGGEQYF.

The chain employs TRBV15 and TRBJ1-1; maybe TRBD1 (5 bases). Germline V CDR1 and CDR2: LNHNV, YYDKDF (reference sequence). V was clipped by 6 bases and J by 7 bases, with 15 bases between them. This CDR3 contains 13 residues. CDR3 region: CATRGPGLGEAFF. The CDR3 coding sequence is TGTGCCACCAGGGGCCCAGGGTTGGGTGAAGCTTTCTTT.

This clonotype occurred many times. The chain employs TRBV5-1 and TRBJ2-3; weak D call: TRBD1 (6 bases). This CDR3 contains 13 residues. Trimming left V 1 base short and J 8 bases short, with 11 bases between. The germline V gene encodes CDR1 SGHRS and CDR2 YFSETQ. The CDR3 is CASSLLQGSTQYF. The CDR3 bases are TGCGCCAGCAGCTTGTTACAGGGTAGTACGCAGTATTTT. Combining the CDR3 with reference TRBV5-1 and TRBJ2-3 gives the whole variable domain KAGVTQTPRYLIKTRGQQVTLSCSPISGHRSVSWYQQTPGQGLQFLFEYFSETQRNKGNFPGRFSGRQFSNSRSEMNVSTLELGDSALYLCASSLLQGSTQYFGPGTRLTVL.

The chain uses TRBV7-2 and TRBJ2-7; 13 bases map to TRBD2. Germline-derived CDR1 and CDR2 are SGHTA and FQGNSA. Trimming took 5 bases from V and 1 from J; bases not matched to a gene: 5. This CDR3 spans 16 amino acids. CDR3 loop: CASSDGTSGTSYEQYF. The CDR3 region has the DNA TGTGCCAGCAGCGACGGGACTAGCGGGACATCCTACGAGCAGTACTTC.

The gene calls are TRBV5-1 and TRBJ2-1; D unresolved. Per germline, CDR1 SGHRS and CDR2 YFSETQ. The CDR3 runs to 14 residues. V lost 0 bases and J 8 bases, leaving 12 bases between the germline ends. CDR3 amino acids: CASSLGLLADEQFF. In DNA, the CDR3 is TGCGCCAGCAGCTTGGGACTCCTTGCCGATGAGCAGTTCTTC.